Included here is one T cell receptor (beta chain) sequence, with context. Its target antigen remains unknown. No clone much larger than this one lies a single base away; base qualities are absent. The data were taken from a study of shared clonotypes between healthy human individuals (TCRdb year 2020). Some background on the complete study: The cohort comprised two women and three men aged 18 to 49 years. For each donor, CD4 naive and CD4 memory were each run on three plates, CD8 naive on two plates, and CD8 memory on one plate. Blood TCR repertoires of several healthy adults were deeply sequenced to estimate repertoire size and the extent of clonotype sharing between individuals. Libraries were prepared and TCR repertoires were sequenced by different laboratories using diverse techniques, in order to increase sequencing depth and limit assay-specific biases. Leukapheresis yielded between about 0.9 and 10 billion PBMCs per donor.

The donors were healthy, HIV-negative adults who had no recently reported acute infections or vaccinations. Every donor was a Caucasian adult residing in Nashville, Tennessee, USA. CD4+ T cells were enriched by magnetic negative selection; naive cells were then positively selected on CD45RA, and the negative fraction formed the memory subset. After blood collection by leukapheresis, PBMCs were isolated using Ficoll-Histopaque density gradient centrifugation and then cryopreserved in the vapor phase of liquid nitrogen. Analytical flow cytometry was used to check the purity and quantity of each magnetically sorted T cell population. Genomic DNA was isolated from each sorted fraction and quantified by UV absorbance on a Nanodrop 2000c. CDR1 and CDR2 (GTSNPN, SVGIG) derive from the germline V gene (reference sequence). V lost 3 bases and J lost 1 base; the stretch between them is 12 bases long. Reading from cysteine to phenylalanine, the CDR3 counts 14 amino acids. Of all the DNA, just the CDR3 is kept, 42 bases in frame from base 1.

General study outcomes and caveats: Higher generation probabilities were observed for clonotypes shared by all four sorted-subset donors than for non-shared clonotypes. Naive subsets generally had larger estimated clonotype richness than memory subsets. Sharing across a few donors was observed for around 5% of naive CD4, under 4% of naive CD8, 2.3% of memory CD4, and about 0.38% of memory CD8 clonotypes. Because the study included only a small number of donors, the genetic and exposure-history diversity represented was limited. Based on pairwise subsampling, the degree of clonotype sharing among donors was expected to be affected by sequencing depth. Incomplete sequencing was indicated by rarefaction of sorted-subset datasets, despite the large sequencing depth. Sampling was restricted to blood, and TCR repertoires in tissue are likely to differ from TCR repertoires in blood.

Using the deep immunoSEQ assay, TCR CDR3 regions were amplified from genomic DNA by multiplex PCR. For each cell subset, the extracted genomic DNA was distributed evenly across all wells of several immunoSEQ 96-well plates, and each plate served as one replicate. For sorted subsets, around 200 ng genomic DNA, equal to 30,000 to 35,000 T cell genomes, was loaded into each replicate PCR. Purified libraries were measured with a Qubit 3.0 fluorometer, size-checked on a Bioanalyzer 2100, and measured again with the KAPA Library Quantification kit. Every immunoSEQ 96-well plate was sequenced on a separate single-read 150-cycle Illumina NextSeq 550 flow cell. The study's processing was this. The immunoSEQ output contained only junctional sequences without quality scores, so filtering could not match that applied to full-length reads. Sequences were annotated with PyIR, a Python wrapper for IgBLAST v1.9, and V/J genes and CDR3 were assigned using IMGT germline references. Any read was removed if the V/J assignment was weak (E-value above 1e-6), the CDR3 was missing, or the read contained stop codons, out-of-frame junctions, or ambiguous translated residues. V3J clonotypes were defined as sequences sharing an identical inferred V gene, J gene, and CDR3 amino acid sequence. The percentage overlap between two repertoires was calculated by dividing the number of shared unique clonotypes by the size of the smaller repertoire. RTK rarefaction, the Chao1 estimator, and Recon v2.1 estimates of unobserved clonotypes were used to assess repertoire richness. Generation probabilities were computed with OLGA for all TCRbeta clonotypes obtained by the gDNA method from several donors. TCRdb took over this immuneACCESS table, retaining in-frame rearrangements with V and J assigned. Such tables are incomplete; in checked studies, under half of the missing clones stem from an unresolved V gene, and the remainder is unexplained. V and J calls and clone size come straight from that table; D and trimming were deduced from the DNA. The sample data list about 1.5 million clones, and nearly 99% of these were observed just once. Roughly 0.45% of the sample comes from the top ten.

Sequenced material: naive CD4+ T cells sorted from blood. The meaning of the sample's cell subset or site label: CD45RA+ positively selected. The V gene is TRBV30 and the J gene is TRBJ1-1, with TRBD1 perhaps the D gene, on 5 matching bases. This receptor was identified in a man aged 25 to 40 in good health. The CDR3 region has the sequence CAWSGGLTNTEAFF. The DNA is as follows: TGTGCCTGGAGCGGGGGACTTACGAACACTGAAGCTTTCTTT.